A single TCR beta chain is shown here with its context. No cognate antigen has been identified for it. No base-level quality is on record; no much larger clone is a single base apart. The receptor library was made with the immunoSEQ multiplex PCR assay. Imported from immuneACCESS, the table was reduced by TCRdb to in-frame sequences with V and J called. These copies leave out some clones; in studies compared against another copy, an unresolved V gene accounts for under half, and the cause of the remainder is not known. Here the sample has 40,000 to 55,000 clones; more than 85% occur a single time. Roughly a fifth of the sample belongs to the ten largest clones. V is pared back by 7 bases and J by 0 bases, with 16 bases lying between the germline termini. Including the terminal cysteine and phenylalanine, the CDR3 comprises 15 residues. Only CDR3 DNA is held: 45 bases, read in frame from base 1. The germline V gene encodes CDR1 WSHSY and CDR2 SAAADI.

These data come from a study of control samples from healthy donors and cancer patients (dated by TCRdb to about 2020). The chain uses TRBV10-2 and TRBJ2-7, and possibly TRBD1, on 5 matching bases. The sample was PBMCs. The clonotype originates from a woman in her 40s with head and neck cancer. The DNA is TGCGCCAGCACCGGAAGTAGCAGGGTCTCCTACGAGCAGTACTTC. It translates as CASTGSSRVSYEQYF.